This T cell receptor (beta chain) was recorded in a study of beta chain features in type 1 diabetes. The CDR3 length is 13 residues. The germline V and J ends were trimmed by 4 bases and 6 bases, with 13 bases remaining between them. The V gene's germline CDR1 is MNHNS and CDR2 SASEGT. Every bit of the isolated RNA underwent reverse transcription, so sequencing read expressed TCRB transcripts. Libraries were prepared by immunoSEQ multiplex PCR; TCRdb keeps only in-frame clonotypes and omits some of them. Among around 690,000 clones listed, around 11% were seen once. Study-wide results and limits: PCR might favor shorter templates, but any such skew would affect patients and controls equally. For Type 1 diabetes patients, all four CD4+ subsets carried TCRB CDR3s that were moderately but significantly shorter. Junctions at VDJ sites from type 1 diabetes patients had fewer insertions and more deletions.

This clone was detected a few times. The antigen remains unidentified. Each donor gave one heparinised blood draw averaging about 116 mL. The clonotype comes from a man aged 30 to 45 with type 1 diabetes. V is TRBV6-1 and J is TRBJ2-7; D may be TRBD1 (5 bases). The specimen was naive CD4+ T cells from blood. The DNA for the CDR3 is TGTGCCAGCAGTGCCCAGGGAAATGGCGAGCAGTACTTC. As protein: CASSAQGNGEQYF.